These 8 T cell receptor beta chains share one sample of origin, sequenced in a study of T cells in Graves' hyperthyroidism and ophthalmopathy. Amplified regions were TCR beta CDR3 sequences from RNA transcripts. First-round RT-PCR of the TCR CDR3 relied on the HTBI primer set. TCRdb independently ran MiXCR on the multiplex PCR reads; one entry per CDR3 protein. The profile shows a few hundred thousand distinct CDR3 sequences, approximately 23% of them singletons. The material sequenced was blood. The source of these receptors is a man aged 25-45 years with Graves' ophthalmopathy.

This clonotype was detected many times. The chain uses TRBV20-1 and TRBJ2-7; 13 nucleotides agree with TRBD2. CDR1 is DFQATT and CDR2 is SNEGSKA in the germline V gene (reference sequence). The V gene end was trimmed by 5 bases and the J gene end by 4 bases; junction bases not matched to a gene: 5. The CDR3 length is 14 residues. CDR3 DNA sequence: TGCAGTGCTTCTAGACTAGCGGGAGGTTACGAGCAGTACTTC. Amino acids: CSASRLAGGYEQYF.

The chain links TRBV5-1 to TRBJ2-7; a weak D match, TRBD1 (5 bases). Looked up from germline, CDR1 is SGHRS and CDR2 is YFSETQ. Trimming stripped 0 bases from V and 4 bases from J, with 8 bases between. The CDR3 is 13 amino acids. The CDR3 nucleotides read TGCGCCAGCAGCTTGGAGTCAGGGTACGAGCAGTACTTC. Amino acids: CASSLESGYEQYF.

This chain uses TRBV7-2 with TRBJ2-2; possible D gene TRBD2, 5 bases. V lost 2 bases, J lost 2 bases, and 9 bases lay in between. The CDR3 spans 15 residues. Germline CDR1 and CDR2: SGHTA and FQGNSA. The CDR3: CASSLRAVNTGELFF. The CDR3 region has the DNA TGTGCCAGCAGCTTAAGAGCGGTTAACACCGGGGAGCTGTTTTTT.

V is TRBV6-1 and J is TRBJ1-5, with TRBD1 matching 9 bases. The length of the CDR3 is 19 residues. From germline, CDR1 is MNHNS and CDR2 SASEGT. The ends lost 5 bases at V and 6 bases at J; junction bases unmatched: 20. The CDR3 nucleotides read TGTGCCAGCAGTCGACTGTCGGGACAGGGCCAGGCAGCGAGTCAGCCCCAGCATTTT. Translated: CASSRLSGQGQAASQPQHF.

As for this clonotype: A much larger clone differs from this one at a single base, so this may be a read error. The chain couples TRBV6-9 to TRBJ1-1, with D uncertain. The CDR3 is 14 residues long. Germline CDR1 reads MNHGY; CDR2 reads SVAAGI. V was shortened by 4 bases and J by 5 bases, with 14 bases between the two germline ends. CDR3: CASSCGSARTEAFF. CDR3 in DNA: TGTGCCAGCAGTTGCGGATCGGCGCGGACTGAAGCTTTCTTT.

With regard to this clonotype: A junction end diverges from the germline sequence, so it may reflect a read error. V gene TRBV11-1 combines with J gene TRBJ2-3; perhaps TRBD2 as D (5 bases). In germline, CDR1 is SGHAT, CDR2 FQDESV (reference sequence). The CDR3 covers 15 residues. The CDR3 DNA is TGCGCCAGCAGCCACTCAGGCGGGAGCACAGATACGCAGTATTTT. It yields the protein CASSHSGGSTDTQYF. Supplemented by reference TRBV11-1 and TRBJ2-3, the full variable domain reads EAEVAQSPRYKITEKSQAVAFWCDPISGHATLYWYRQILGQGPELLVQFQDESVVDDSQLPKDRFSAERLKGVDSTLKIQPAELGDSAMYLCASSHSGGSTDTQYFGPGTRLTVL.

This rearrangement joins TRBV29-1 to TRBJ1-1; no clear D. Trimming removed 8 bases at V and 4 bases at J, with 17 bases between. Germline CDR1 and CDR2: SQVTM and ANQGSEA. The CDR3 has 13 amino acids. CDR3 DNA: TGCAGCTATTACAAACCTAGTCTCACTGAAGCTTTCTTT. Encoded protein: CSYYKPSLTEAFF.

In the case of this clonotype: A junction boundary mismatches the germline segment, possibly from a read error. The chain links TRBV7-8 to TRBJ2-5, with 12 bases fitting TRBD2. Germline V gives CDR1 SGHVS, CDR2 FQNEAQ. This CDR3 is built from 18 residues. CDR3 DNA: TGTGCCAGCAGCTTAAGACTAGCGGGAGCGGGGAACCAAGAGACCCAGTGCTTC. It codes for CASSLRLAGAGNQETQCF.